This entry features one T cell receptor (beta chain) sequence. Time point reported: pretreatment peripheral blood. Clones were read by immunoSEQ multiplex PCR, and TCRdb kept only the in-frame ones, dropping some. This table has tens of thousands of clones, about 81% appearing once. This record comes from a study of PD-L1 blockade in urothelial cancer. Study-level background: Blood underwent analysis 3 weeks (second dose) and 6 weeks after treatment began.

The clonotype was recovered from a man aged 50-59 years with urothelial cancer. Material: PBMCs, obtained around atezolizumab (anti-PD-L1) treatment.

The CDR3, as DNA: TGCGCCAGCAGCTGGAGTGGTTCGGCAGACAATGAGCAGTTCTTC. This encodes CASSWSGSADNEQFF. The genes are TRBV5-1 and TRBJ2-1, with unresolved D. This CDR3 has 15 amino acids. The ends were cut back, 3 bases at V and 5 bases at J, with 15 bases in the middle. Germline CDR1 and CDR2: SGHRS and YFSETQ.